The T cell receptor (beta chain) described here comes from a study of beta chain features in type 1 diabetes. From germline, CDR1 is MNHNS and CDR2 SASEGT. The CDR3 spans 16 residues. Trimming took 0 bases from V and 0 from J, leaving 9 bases between them. Concerning this clone: The antigen is unknown.

Investigators reverse transcribed all isolated RNA, so they sequenced expressed TCRB transcripts. The assay was immunoSEQ multiplex PCR, and TCRdb's table has in-frame clones only and misses some. This repertoire shows about 390,000 clones, around a tenth found once; its top ten account for roughly 0.54%. General study results and limits: Patients showed naive, central memory and Treg TCRB repertoires that appeared more similar than those of healthy donors. Moderately but significantly shorter TCRB CDR3s were found in Type 1 diabetes patients in all four CD4+ subsets.

The source is a man under 40 with type 1 diabetes. Sequencing was done on a sample of central memory CD4+ T cells from blood. The chain is built from TRBV6-1 and TRBJ1-5, with D unclear. CDR3 in DNA: TGTGCCAGCAGTGAAGCATCGGGGAATAGCAATCAGCCCCAGCATTTT. It specifies CASSEASGNSNQPQHF.